This is a list of T cell receptor beta chains from one sample in a study of beta chain features in type 1 diabetes. TCRdb keeps only in-frame clones here, not all; method: immunoSEQ multiplex PCR. The sample consists of tens of thousands of clones, roughly 50% of them appearing once. Sample: Tregs from blood. The receptors derive from a woman in her thirties or forties with type 1 diabetes. CDR3s include the opening cysteine and the closing phenylalanine or tryptophan. D genes are given only for firm matches. Clone size, where shown, is once, few, many, or a class for clones that have expanded.

V gene: TRBV2
clone size: .
CDR3 length: 13
D gene: TRBD2
J gene: TRBJ2-7
CDR3 DNA: TGTGCCAGCAGTCTAGCGGGAGTCGGCGAGCAGTACTTC
CDR3 protein: CASSLAGVGEQYF

V gene: TRBV28
clone size: .
CDR3 length: 16
D gene: .
J gene: TRBJ2-6
CDR3 DNA: TGTGCCAGCAGTTTAGTAGACAGGAGAGGGGCCAACGTCCTGACTTTC
CDR3 protein: CASSLVDRRGANVLTF

V gene: TRBV9
clone size: .
CDR3 length: 15
D gene: .
J gene: TRBJ2-7
CDR3 DNA: TGTGCCAGCAGCGTAGCTGCGGGGCGCCAATACGAGCAGTACTTC
CDR3 protein: CASSVAAGRQYEQYF

V gene: TRBV2
clone size: .
CDR3 length: 13
D gene: .
J gene: TRBJ2-3
CDR3 DNA: TGTGCCAGCAGTGGAGGAGCCGCTGGTACGCAGTATTTT
CDR3 protein: CASSGGAAGTQYF

V gene: TRBV7-2
clone size: .
CDR3 length: 13
D gene: .
J gene: TRBJ1-2
CDR3 DNA: TGTGCCAGCAGCCCCGGGGAGGGGTGGGGCTACACCTTC
CDR3 protein: CASSPGEGWGYTF

V gene: TRBV18
clone size: .
CDR3 length: 15
D gene: .
J gene: TRBJ2-1
CDR3 DNA: TGTGCCAGCTCACCGGGTAGCAGATCCTACAATGAGCAGTTCTTC
CDR3 protein: CASSPGSRSYNEQFF

V gene: TRBV9
clone size: .
CDR3 length: 15
D gene: TRBD2
J gene: TRBJ2-1
CDR3 DNA: TGTGCCAGCAATTTTGAAGCGGGAGGCTCGGATGAGCAGTTCTTC
CDR3 protein: CASNFEAGGSDEQFF

V gene: TRBV7-9
clone size: few
CDR3 length: 13
D gene: TRBD1
J gene: TRBJ1-5
CDR3 DNA: TGTGCCAGCGGGACAGGGAGCGTTCAGCCCCAGCATTTT
CDR3 protein: CASGTGSVQPQHF

V gene: TRBV6-5
clone size: once
CDR3 length: 14
D gene: .
J gene: TRBJ1-1
CDR3 DNA: TGTGCCAGCAAAGCGGGAGTTACGAACACTGAAGCTTTCTTT
CDR3 protein: CASKAGVTNTEAFF

V gene: TRBV28
clone size: .
CDR3 length: 16
D gene: .
J gene: TRBJ1-3
CDR3 DNA: TGTGCCAGCATCTCTAGCTACGGATTCTCTGGAAACACCATATATTTT
CDR3 protein: CASISSYGFSGNTIYF

V gene: TRBV7-2
clone size: .
CDR3 length: 12
D gene: .
J gene: TRBJ1-2
CDR3 DNA: TGTGCCAGCAGCTTAGCGGCGGGCGGCTACACCTTC
CDR3 protein: CASSLAAGGYTF

V gene: TRBV27
clone size: .
CDR3 length: 15
D gene: .
J gene: TRBJ1-4
CDR3 DNA: TGTGCCAGCAGTTTATCGGCAGGGGCTAATGAAAAACTGTTTTTT
CDR3 protein: CASSLSAGANEKLFF

V gene: TRBV28
clone size: .
CDR3 length: 13
D gene: TRBD1
J gene: TRBJ1-2
CDR3 DNA: TGTGCCAGCAGCGACCAGGGGGCGAGAGGCTACACCTTC
CDR3 protein: CASSDQGARGYTF

V gene: TRBV27
clone size: .
CDR3 length: 13
D gene: .
J gene: TRBJ2-7
CDR3 DNA: TGTGCCAGCAGTTTATCTCTGTGGCGGGAGCAGTACTTC
CDR3 protein: CASSLSLWREQYF

V gene: TRBV27
clone size: few
CDR3 length: 14
D gene: TRBD1
J gene: TRBJ1-5
CDR3 DNA: TGTGCCAGCAGTTCAATCCGGGACAGGGAAATTTGGCATTTT
CDR3 protein: CASSSIRDREIWHF

V gene: TRBV4-3
clone size: .
CDR3 length: 15
D gene: TRBD1
J gene: TRBJ1-1
CDR3 DNA: TGCGCCAGCAGCCAAGATCGGACAGGCCCGACTGAAGCTTTCTTT
CDR3 protein: CASSQDRTGPTEAFF

V gene: TRBV29-1
clone size: .
CDR3 length: 13
D gene: .
J gene: TRBJ1-1
CDR3 DNA: TGCAGCGTTGTCCGGGGGGTGAACACTGAAGCTTTCTTT
CDR3 protein: CSVVRGVNTEAFF

V gene: TRBV7-9
clone size: few
CDR3 length: 17
D gene: .
J gene: TRBJ1-1
CDR3 DNA: TGTGCCAGCTTCCGGGGGGGGACTTTTCACGAGAACACTGAAGCTTTCTTT
CDR3 protein: CASFRGGTFHENTEAFF

V gene: TRBV19
clone size: .
CDR3 length: 16
D gene: .
J gene: TRBJ2-7
CDR3 DNA: TGTGCCAGTACCCCGAGTGGGGGAGGAGGGACCTACGAGCAGTACTTC
CDR3 protein: CASTPSGGGGTYEQYF

V gene: TRBV7-6
clone size: .
CDR3 length: 16
D gene: TRBD1
J gene: TRBJ2-1
CDR3 DNA: TGTGCCAGCAGCACCACTCCGGGACAGGGTGACAATGAGCAGTTCTTC
CDR3 protein: CASSTTPGQGDNEQFF

V gene: TRBV7-8
clone size: .
CDR3 length: 14
D gene: .
J gene: TRBJ2-5
CDR3 DNA: TGTGCCAGCCTTCCCTCCCAAGGGGTCGAGACCCAGTACTTC
CDR3 protein: CASLPSQGVETQYF

V gene: TRBV7-2
clone size: .
CDR3 length: 15
D gene: TRBD1
J gene: TRBJ2-7
CDR3 DNA: TGTGCCAGCAGCTTAACTGGGGGACAGCTCTACGAGCAGTACTTC
CDR3 protein: CASSLTGGQLYEQYF

V gene: TRBV5-1
clone size: .
CDR3 length: 14
D gene: TRBD2
J gene: TRBJ2-2
CDR3 DNA: TGCGCCAGCAGCCCCGGGAGGCGACCCGGGGAGCTGTTTTTT
CDR3 protein: CASSPGRRPGELFF

V gene: TRBV4-3
clone size: .
CDR3 length: 16
D gene: .
J gene: TRBJ1-1
CDR3 DNA: TGCGCCAGCAGCCAAGATCTGGGCCCATGGAACACTGAAGCTTTCTTT
CDR3 protein: CASSQDLGPWNTEAFF

V gene: TRBV9
clone size: .
CDR3 length: 15
D gene: .
J gene: TRBJ1-5
CDR3 DNA: TGTGCCAGCAGCGTAGAGGGGGAAGGGGGTCAGCCCCAGCATTTT
CDR3 protein: CASSVEGEGGQPQHF

V gene: TRBV4-1
clone size: few
CDR3 length: 15
D gene: TRBD2
J gene: TRBJ2-7
CDR3 DNA: TGCGCCAGCAGCCGGGAAGCGGGAGGAGGATACGAGCAGTACTTC
CDR3 protein: CASSREAGGGYEQYF

V gene: TRBV28
clone size: .
CDR3 length: 17
D gene: TRBD2
J gene: TRBJ2-1
CDR3 DNA: TGTGCCAGCAGTCCGGGACTAGCGGGGGAGACCTACAATGAGCAGTTCTTC
CDR3 protein: CASSPGLAGETYNEQFF

V gene: TRBV18
clone size: .
CDR3 length: 17
D gene: .
J gene: TRBJ2-1
CDR3 DNA: TGTGCCAGCTCACCACCTTTGGGGGGGGGCACCAACAATGAGCAGTTCTTC
CDR3 protein: CASSPPLGGGTNNEQFF

V gene: TRBV30
clone size: .
CDR3 length: 14
D gene: TRBD1
J gene: TRBJ1-1
CDR3 DNA: TGTGCCTGGAGAGGGGACAGCCGAAACACTGAAGCTTTCTTT
CDR3 protein: CAWRGDSRNTEAFF

V gene: TRBV7-9
clone size: once
CDR3 length: 18
D gene: TRBD2
J gene: TRBJ2-3
CDR3 DNA: TGTGCCAGCAGCCAGAGCCTAGCGGGAGACTCTAGCACAGATACGCAGTATTTT
CDR3 protein: CASSQSLAGDSSTDTQYF

V gene: TRBV5-1
clone size: .
CDR3 length: 16
D gene: TRBD2
J gene: TRBJ2-3
CDR3 DNA: TGCGCCAGCAGCTCGACTAGCGGGAGTAGTACAGATACGCAGTATTTT
CDR3 protein: CASSSTSGSSTDTQYF

V gene: TRBV5-6
clone size: .
CDR3 length: 14
D gene: .
J gene: TRBJ2-4
CDR3 DNA: TGTGCCAGCAGCGGAACAGGACGTGTAAACATTCAGTACTTC
CDR3 protein: CASSGTGRVNIQYF

V gene: TRBV7-2
clone size: .
CDR3 length: 16
D gene: TRBD2
J gene: TRBJ2-7
CDR3 DNA: TGTGCCAGCAGCTTAGAAGGCGGGAGGGAATCCTACGAGCAGTACTTC
CDR3 protein: CASSLEGGRESYEQYF

V gene: TRBV7-2
clone size: .
CDR3 length: 16
D gene: TRBD1
J gene: TRBJ1-5
CDR3 DNA: TGTGCCAGCAGCTTAGCGGGACAGGGGGCCAATCAGCCCCAGCATTTT
CDR3 protein: CASSLAGQGANQPQHF

V gene: TRBV7-2
clone size: .
CDR3 length: 13
D gene: .
J gene: TRBJ2-4
CDR3 DNA: TGTGCCAGCAGCTCGGAGGGAGGAAACATTCAGTACTTC
CDR3 protein: CASSSEGGNIQYF

V gene: TRBV7-2
clone size: .
CDR3 length: 13
D gene: .
J gene: TRBJ1-1
CDR3 DNA: TGTGCCAGCCTCTCTGGGGGGGCAACTGAAGCTTTCTTT
CDR3 protein: CASLSGGATEAFF

V gene: TRBV11-2
clone size: .
CDR3 length: 13
D gene: .
J gene: TRBJ2-5
CDR3 DNA: TGTGCCACTGGGACTCCTTATGAGGAGACCCAGTACTTC
CDR3 protein: CATGTPYEETQYF

V gene: TRBV19
clone size: few
CDR3 length: 15
D gene: .
J gene: TRBJ2-7
CDR3 DNA: TGTGCTGCGGGCAGGGGCGACTTTTTCTCCTACGAGCAGTACTTC
CDR3 protein: CAAGRGDFFSYEQYF

V gene: TRBV6-5
clone size: .
CDR3 length: 14
D gene: .
J gene: TRBJ1-2
CDR3 DNA: TGTGCCAGCAGTTACGCGGGCTCGGACTATGGCTACACCTTC
CDR3 protein: CASSYAGSDYGYTF

V gene: TRBV2
clone size: .
CDR3 length: 12
D gene: .
J gene: TRBJ2-1
CDR3 DNA: TGTGCCAGCACGCTAGCCTACAATGAGCAGTTCTTC
CDR3 protein: CASTLAYNEQFF

V gene: TRBV5-6
clone size: .
CDR3 length: 17
D gene: .
J gene: TRBJ2-2
CDR3 DNA: TGTGCCAGCAGCTTGACGCAGGGGTCCGGGGACACCGGGGAGCTGTTTTTT
CDR3 protein: CASSLTQGSGDTGELFF

V gene: TRBV19
clone size: few
CDR3 length: 13
D gene: .
J gene: TRBJ1-5
CDR3 DNA: TGTGCCAGTAACAGGGAAAGCAATCAGCCCCAGCATTTT
CDR3 protein: CASNRESNQPQHF

V gene: TRBV29-1
clone size: .
CDR3 length: 15
D gene: TRBD1
J gene: TRBJ2-5
CDR3 DNA: TGCAGCGTATGGACAGGGGTTCACCTTGATGGGACCCAGTACTTC
CDR3 protein: CSVWTGVHLDGTQYF

V gene: TRBV7-7
clone size: once
CDR3 length: 15
D gene: TRBD2
J gene: TRBJ2-3
CDR3 DNA: TGTGCTAGCAGAGCGGGACTCAGTCCCGCAGATACGCAGTATTTT
CDR3 protein: CASRAGLSPADTQYF

V gene: TRBV5-1
clone size: .
CDR3 length: 18
D gene: .
J gene: TRBJ1-6
CDR3 DNA: TGCGCCAGCAGCCCTCCTGGGAGGGGGGTTATCTATAATTCACCCCTCCACTTT
CDR3 protein: CASSPPGRGVIYNSPLHF

V gene: TRBV2
clone size: .
CDR3 length: 14
D gene: TRBD1
J gene: TRBJ2-5
CDR3 DNA: TGTGCCAGCAGTACCACAGGGGTTGTGGAGACCCAGTACTTC
CDR3 protein: CASSTTGVVETQYF

V gene: TRBV7-6
clone size: .
CDR3 length: 19
D gene: TRBD1
J gene: TRBJ1-2
CDR3 DNA: TGTGCCAGCAGCTTAGAGGCCCCGTCCGGACAGGGAATTTACTATGGCTACACCTTC
CDR3 protein: CASSLEAPSGQGIYYGYTF

V gene: TRBV30
clone size: .
CDR3 length: 14
D gene: .
J gene: TRBJ1-1
CDR3 DNA: TGTGCCTGGAGCCTAAGGGAGCCCGACACTGAAGCTTTCTTT
CDR3 protein: CAWSLREPDTEAFF

V gene: TRBV6-5
clone size: .
CDR3 length: 15
D gene: TRBD1
J gene: TRBJ2-7
CDR3 DNA: TGTGCCAGCACCCCACCGGGGACAGGGCCGAACGAGCAGTACTTC
CDR3 protein: CASTPPGTGPNEQYF

V gene: TRBV29-1
clone size: .
CDR3 length: 11
D gene: .
J gene: TRBJ1-1
CDR3 DNA: TGCAGCGTTGGACATCTCACTGAAGCTTTCTTT
CDR3 protein: CSVGHLTEAFF

V gene: TRBV6-6
clone size: .
CDR3 length: 11
D gene: TRBD1
J gene: TRBJ1-1
CDR3 DNA: TGTGCCAGCCTCGTTGTTCAGGGGGCGGTCTTT
CDR3 protein: CASLVVQGAVF

V gene: TRBV7-9
clone size: .
CDR3 length: 13
D gene: TRBD1
J gene: TRBJ1-2
CDR3 DNA: TGTGCCAGCAGCATACCGGGACAGAAATACCACACCTTC
CDR3 protein: CASSIPGQKYHTF

V gene: TRBV9
clone size: few
CDR3 length: 15
D gene: .
J gene: TRBJ2-3
CDR3 DNA: TGTGCCAGCAGCCGGACTACTACCCCGACAGATACGCAGTATTTT
CDR3 protein: CASSRTTTPTDTQYF

V gene: TRBV29-1
clone size: .
CDR3 length: 13
D gene: .
J gene: TRBJ1-1
CDR3 DNA: TGCAGCGTTGCGTCGGGATCGAACACTGAAGCTTTCTTT
CDR3 protein: CSVASGSNTEAFF

V gene: TRBV6-6
clone size: few
CDR3 length: 14
D gene: TRBD1
J gene: TRBJ1-5
CDR3 DNA: TGTGCCAGCAGGGGGACAGGTGATAATCAGCCCCAGCATTTT
CDR3 protein: CASRGTGDNQPQHF

V gene: TRBV9
clone size: few
CDR3 length: 14
D gene: TRBD1
J gene: TRBJ2-7
CDR3 DNA: TGTGCCAGCAGCCCGGGGACAGGGTCCTACGAGCAGTACTTC
CDR3 protein: CASSPGTGSYEQYF

V gene: TRBV28
clone size: .
CDR3 length: 15
D gene: TRBD2
J gene: TRBJ2-2
CDR3 DNA: TGTGCCAGCAGTTTATTAGCGGGATCCACCGGGGAGCTGTTTTTT
CDR3 protein: CASSLLAGSTGELFF

V gene: TRBV7-2
clone size: .
CDR3 length: 14
D gene: .
J gene: TRBJ2-3
CDR3 DNA: TGTGCCAGCAGCAAGTCCGGGGGAGCAGATACGCAGTATTTT
CDR3 protein: CASSKSGGADTQYF

V gene: TRBV29-1
clone size: .
CDR3 length: 13
D gene: .
J gene: TRBJ2-5
CDR3 DNA: TGCAGCGGGGGAGCAGGGGTAGGAGAGACCCAGTACTTC
CDR3 protein: CSGGAGVGETQYF

V gene: TRBV7-2
clone size: .
CDR3 length: 15
D gene: TRBD1
J gene: TRBJ2-7
CDR3 DNA: TGTGCCAGCAGCCCAGACAGGGCTTACTCCTACGAGCAGTACTTC
CDR3 protein: CASSPDRAYSYEQYF